A single sample gave rise to the 5 T cell receptor beta chains below, sequenced in a study of regulatory T cells in long-lasting Graves disease. Through Arm-PCR of CDR3 regions and iRepertoire HTBI primers, TCR beta libraries were built. TCRdb re-called the multiplex PCR reads with MiXCR, one entry per CDR3 protein. The sample lists 550,000 to 700,000 distinct CDR3 sequences, 16% occurring once. The time point is: newly diagnosed GD, antithyroid drugs for less than 3 months. RNA from PBMCs was the source of the TCR library. This sample also belongs to another study, concerning T cells in Graves' hyperthyroidism and ophthalmopathy.

Sequences were derived from peripheral blood mononuclear cells (PBMCs), sampled at new diagnosis, from a patient treated with antithyroid drugs. Receptors originate from a man younger than 35 with Graves disease.

This clonotype was picked up many times. The V gene is TRBV5-1, the J gene TRBJ1-1; D not certain. The CDR3 loop spans 14 amino acids. V lost 3 bases to trimming and J lost 5 bases, with 14 bases between them. CDR1 is SGHRS and CDR2 is YFSETQ in the germline V gene. The CDR3 region is CASSYRDPETEAFF. The CDR3 bases are TGCGCCAGCAGCTATAGGGATCCTGAGACTGAAGCTTTCTTT.

CDR3: CSGLTGGTGELFF. DNA for the CDR3: TGCAGCGGCCTGACAGGGGGAACCGGGGAGCTGTTTTTT. The J gene is TRBJ2-2, the V gene TRBV29-1, with 9 bases that match TRBD1. CDR3 length: 13 residues. V shed 7 bases, J shed 5 bases, and the junction held 5 bases outside the gene matches. Germline loops: CDR1 SQVTM, CDR2 ANQGSEA.

At least ten counts were recorded for this clonotype. The chain recombines TRBV30 with TRBJ2-4, with D possibly matching TRBD2 (5 bases). The CDR3 length is 12 residues. Looked up from germline, CDR1 is GTSNPN and CDR2 is SVGIG (reference sequence). V gave up 4 bases and J gave up 7 bases, with 11 bases separating them. The CDR3 DNA sequence: TGTGCCTGGACACGTGAGCGGAACATTCAGTACTTC. The encoded protein is CAWTRERNIQYF.

The chain employs TRBV5-8 and TRBJ2-5, with 13 bases aligning to TRBD2. This CDR3 region has 15 residues. The V segment lost 4 bases and the J segment 7 bases; nucleotides outside the gene matches: 7. Germline V gene lookup returns CDR1 SGHTS and CDR2 YDEGEE. The DNA of the CDR3 is TGTGCCAGCAGCGTCAGACTAGCGGGAGGCGGGACCCAGTACTTC. It yields the protein CASSVRLAGGGTQYF.

Comment on this clonotype: The junction departs from germline at one end; a sequencing error may be responsible. The chain combines TRBV13 with TRBJ2-4; unclear D gene. Looked up from germline, CDR1 is PRHDT and CDR2 is FYEKMQ (reference sequence). The CDR3 is 12 residues long. CDR3 nucleotide sequence: TGTGCCGGCAGCCTATTTACCAACATTCAGTACTTC. This codes for CAGSLFTNIQYF. The complete variable domain, with remaining parts taken from reference TRBV13 and TRBJ2-4, reads AAGVIQSPRHLIKEKRETATLKCYPIPRHDTVYWYQQGPGQDPQFLISFYEKMQSDKGSIPDRFSAQQFSDYHSELNMSSLELGDSALYFCAGSLFTNIQYFGAGTRLSVL.